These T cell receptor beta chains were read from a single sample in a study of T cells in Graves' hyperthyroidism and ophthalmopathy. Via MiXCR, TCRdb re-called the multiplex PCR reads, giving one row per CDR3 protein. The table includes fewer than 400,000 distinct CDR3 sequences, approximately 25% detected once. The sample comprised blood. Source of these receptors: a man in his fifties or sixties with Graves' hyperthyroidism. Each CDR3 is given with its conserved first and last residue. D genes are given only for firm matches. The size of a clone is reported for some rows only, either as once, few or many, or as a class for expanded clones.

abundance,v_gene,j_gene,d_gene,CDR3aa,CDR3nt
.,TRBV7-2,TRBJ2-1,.,CASSFPGRSNEQFF,TGTGCCAGCAGCTTCCCGGGACGAAGCAATGAGCAGTTCTTC
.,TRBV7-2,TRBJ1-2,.,CASSENWDGYTF,TGTGCCAGCAGCGAGAATTGGGATGGCTACACCTTC
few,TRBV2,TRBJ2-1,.,CASSETVWGKFF,TGTGCCAGCAGTGAGACGGTGTGGGGGAAGTTCTTC
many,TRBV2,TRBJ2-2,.,CASSPDRGLGTGELFF,TGTGCCAGCAGCCCCGACAGAGGACTCGGCACCGGGGAGCTGTTTTTT
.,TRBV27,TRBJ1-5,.,CASSYSPRQPQHF,TGTGCCAGCAGTTATTCGCCGCGGCAGCCCCAGCATTTT
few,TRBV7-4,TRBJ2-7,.,CASSFSCREQYF,TGTGCCAGCAGCTTTTCTTGCCGCGAGCAGTACTTC
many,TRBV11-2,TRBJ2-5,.,CASSLGQTRQETQYF,TGTGCCAGCAGCTTAGGACAGACCCGCCAAGAGACCCAGTACTTC
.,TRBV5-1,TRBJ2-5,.,CASSSEYQETQYF,TGCGCCAGCAGCTCTGAGTACCAAGAGACCCAGTACTTC
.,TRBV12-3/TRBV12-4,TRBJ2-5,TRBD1,CASSLAGGGLIETQYF,TGTGCCAGCAGCCTCGCAGGGGGCGGTTTGATAGAGACCCAGTACTTC
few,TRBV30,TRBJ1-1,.,CAWIGYEAFF,TGTGCCTGGATCGGTTACGAAGCTTTCTTT
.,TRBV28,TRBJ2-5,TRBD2,CASSPPLMGEGHYF,TGTGCCAGCAGCCCGCCCTTGATGGGGGAGGGCCACTACTTC
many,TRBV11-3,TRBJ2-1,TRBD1,CASSPGQGSDEQFF,TGTGCCAGCAGTCCGGGACAGGGTAGTGATGAGCAGTTCTTC
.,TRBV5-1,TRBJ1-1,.,CASSAEEVLNTEAFF,TGCGCCAGCAGCGCGGAGGAGGTTTTAAACACTGAAGCTTTCTTT
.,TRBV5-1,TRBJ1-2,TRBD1,CASNPVTGGHGYTF,TGCGCCAGCAACCCGGTCACAGGGGGCCATGGCTACACCTTC
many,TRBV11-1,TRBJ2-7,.,CASSSRRTYEQYF,TGTGCCAGCAGCTCTCGACGGACCTACGAGCAGTACTTC
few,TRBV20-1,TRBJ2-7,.,CSATTGEPLEEQYF,TGCAGTGCTACTACTGGGGAGCCCCTAGAGGAGCAGTACTTC
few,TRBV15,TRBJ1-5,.,CATQGGSNQPQHF,TGTGCCACCCAGGGAGGTAGCAATCAGCCCCAGCATTTT
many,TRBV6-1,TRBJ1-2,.,CASRRTMRDSMRGYTF,TGTGCCAGCAGGAGGACAATGCGCGATTCCATGAGGGGCTACACCTTC
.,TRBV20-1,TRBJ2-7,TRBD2,CSARPAGLPLYEQYF,TGCAGTGCTAGACCAGCGGGACTTCCACTCTACGAGCAGTACTTC
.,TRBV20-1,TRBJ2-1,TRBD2,CSARTSGLNNEQFF,TGCAGTGCCCGGACTAGCGGGCTTAACAATGAGCAGTTCTTC
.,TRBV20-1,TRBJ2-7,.,CSVPNRAAYEQYF,TGCAGTGTCCCCAACAGGGCTGCCTACGAGCAGTACTTC
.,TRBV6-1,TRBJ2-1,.,CASSEDPTYGEQFF,TGTGCCAGCAGTGAAGACCCGACCTACGGTGAGCAGTTCTTC
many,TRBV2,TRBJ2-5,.,CASTLSRETQYF,TGTGCCAGCACTCTCTCGCGGGAGACCCAGTACTTC
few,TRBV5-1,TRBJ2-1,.,CASSLPGREQFF,TGCGCCAGCAGCTTGCCGGGACGTGAGCAGTTCTTC
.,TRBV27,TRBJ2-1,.,CASSPSGLTSYNEQFF,TGTGCCAGCAGTCCCTCAGGCCTCACCTCCTACAATGAGCAGTTCTTC
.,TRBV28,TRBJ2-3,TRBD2,CASKAGLPGWTQYF,TGTGCCAGCAAGGCGGGACTACCAGGCTGGACGCAGTATTTT
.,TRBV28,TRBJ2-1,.,CASSYGEVNEQFF,TGTGCCAGCAGTTACGGGGAGGTAAATGAGCAGTTCTTC
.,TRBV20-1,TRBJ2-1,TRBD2,CSAREGGQNEQFF,TGCAGTGCTAGAGAGGGAGGGCAAAATGAGCAGTTCTTC
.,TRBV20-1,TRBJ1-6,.,CSAIERWNSPLHF,TGCAGTGCTATCGAGCGTTGGAATTCACCCCTCCACTTT
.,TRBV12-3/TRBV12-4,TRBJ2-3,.,CASSARTLSADTQYF,TGTGCCAGCAGTGCGCGGACCCTATCGGCAGATACGCAGTATTTT
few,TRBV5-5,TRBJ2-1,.,CASSLGAAGDYNEQFF,TGTGCCAGCAGCTTGGGGGCGGCGGGTGACTACAATGAGCAGTTCTTC
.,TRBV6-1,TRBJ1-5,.,CASSELAARGQPQHF,TGTGCCAGCAGTGAATTGGCAGCCCGGGGGCAGCCCCAGCATTTT
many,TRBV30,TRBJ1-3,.,CAWKGGNGASSGNTIYF,TGTGCCTGGAAGGGGGGTAACGGAGCCTCCTCTGGAAACACCATATATTTT
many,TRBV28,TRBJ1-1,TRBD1,CASSSPGTGIEAFF,TGTGCCAGCAGCAGTCCCGGGACAGGGATCGAAGCTTTCTTT
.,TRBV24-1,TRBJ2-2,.,CATGAPNTGELFF,TGTGCCACAGGTGCTCCGAACACCGGGGAGCTGTTTTTT
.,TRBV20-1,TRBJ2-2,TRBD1,CSARDRGTGELFF,TGCAGTGCGCGTGACAGGGGCACCGGGGAGCTGTTTTTT
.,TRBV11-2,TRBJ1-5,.,CASSIGLQGFSNQPQHF,TGTGCCAGTAGTATAGGCTTACAGGGATTTAGCAATCAGCCCCAGCATTTT
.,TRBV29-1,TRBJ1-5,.,CSVYSNQPQHF,TGCAGCGTGTACAGCAATCAGCCCCAGCATTTT
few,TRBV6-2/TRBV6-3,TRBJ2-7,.,CASSFGTNEQYF,TGTGCCAGCAGCTTCGGGACAAACGAGCAGTACTTC
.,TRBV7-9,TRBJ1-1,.,CASSFPGAGTEAFF,TGTGCCAGCAGCTTCCCGGGGGCGGGAACTGAAGCTTTCTTT
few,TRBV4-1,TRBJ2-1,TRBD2,CASSQEVASGMNNEQFF,TGCGCCAGCAGCCAAGAGGTCGCTAGCGGGATGAACAATGAGCAGTTCTTC
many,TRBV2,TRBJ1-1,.,CASSAFHRASEAFF,TGTGCCAGCAGTGCGTTTCACAGGGCCTCTGAAGCTTTCTTT
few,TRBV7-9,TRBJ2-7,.,CASSLGVVHEQYF,TGTGCCAGCAGCTTAGGTGTGGTTCACGAGCAGTACTTC
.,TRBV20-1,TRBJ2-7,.,CSAMDGGFGEQYF,TGCAGTGCTATGGACGGGGGTTTTGGGGAGCAGTACTTC
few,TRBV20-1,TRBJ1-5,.,CSATGAPTLQPQHF,TGCAGTGCTACCGGGGCGCCGACACTTCAGCCCCAGCATTTT
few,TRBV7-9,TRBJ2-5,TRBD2,CASSLSSGRGETQYF,TGTGCCAGCAGCTTATCTAGCGGGAGAGGAGAGACCCAGTACTTC
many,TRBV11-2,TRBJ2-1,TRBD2,CASSLELAGVNEQFF,TGTGCCAGCAGCTTAGAACTAGCGGGAGTCAATGAGCAGTTCTTC
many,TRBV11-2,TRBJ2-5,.,CASSLSVVRAGQETQYF,TGTGCCAGCAGCTTAAGTGTTGTTCGGGCGGGACAAGAGACCCAGTACTTC
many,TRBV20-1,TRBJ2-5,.,CSARDIGETQYF,TGCAGTGCTAGAGATATAGGGGAGACCCAGTACTTC
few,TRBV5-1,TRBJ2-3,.,CASSSDKITDTQYF,TGCGCCAGCAGCTCAGACAAGATCACAGATACGCAGTATTTT
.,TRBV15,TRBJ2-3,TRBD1,CATSRGQGSDTQYF,TGTGCCACCAGCAGAGGACAGGGATCGGATACGCAGTATTTT
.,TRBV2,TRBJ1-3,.,CASAAQAPNTIYF,TGTGCCAGCGCAGCCCAAGCCCCAAACACCATATATTTT
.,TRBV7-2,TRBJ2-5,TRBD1,CASSPGTVPRETQYF,TGTGCCAGCAGCCCCGGGACAGTCCCGAGGGAGACCCAGTACTTC
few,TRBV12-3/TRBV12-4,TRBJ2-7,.,CASSPWGPSYEQYF,TGTGCCAGCAGTCCGTGGGGTCCCTCCTACGAGCAGTACTTC
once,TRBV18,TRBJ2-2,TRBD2,CASSPPGTSYTGELFF,TGTGCCAGCTCACCACCGGGGACTAGTTACACCGGGGAGCTGTTTTTT
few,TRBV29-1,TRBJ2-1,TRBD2,CSVDPSGRASNEQFF,TGCAGCGTTGACCCCAGCGGGAGGGCCAGCAATGAGCAGTTCTTC